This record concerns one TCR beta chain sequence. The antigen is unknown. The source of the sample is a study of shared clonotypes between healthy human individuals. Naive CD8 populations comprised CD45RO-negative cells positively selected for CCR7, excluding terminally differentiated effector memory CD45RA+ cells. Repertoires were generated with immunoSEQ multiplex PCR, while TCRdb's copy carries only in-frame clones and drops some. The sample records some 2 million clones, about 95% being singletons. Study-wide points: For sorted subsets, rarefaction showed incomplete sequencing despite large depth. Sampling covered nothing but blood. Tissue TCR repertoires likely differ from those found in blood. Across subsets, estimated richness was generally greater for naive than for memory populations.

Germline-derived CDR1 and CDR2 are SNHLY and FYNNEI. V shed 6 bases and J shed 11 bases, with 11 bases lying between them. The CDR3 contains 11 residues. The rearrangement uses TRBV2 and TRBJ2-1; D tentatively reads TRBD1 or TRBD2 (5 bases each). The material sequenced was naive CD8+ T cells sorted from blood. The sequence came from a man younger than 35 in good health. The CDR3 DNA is TGTGCCAGCAGCGACGGGGCAAAGCAGTTCTTC. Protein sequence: CASSDGAKQFF.